This TCR beta chain was obtained from a study of identical twins. Study conclusions and caveats: Models, which agreed with sharing between unrelated individuals, nonetheless underestimated the out-of-frame TCR alpha sharing seen in monozygotic twins. Within cord blood, abundant beta clonotypes carried fewer insertions, but memory repertoires showed no such trend. When twins shared out-of-frame alpha sequences, those sequences had excess low generation probability.

This CDR3 has 15 residues. From germline, CDR1 is SGHRS and CDR2 YFSETQ. The V and J ends lost 4 bases and 4 bases, in that order; junction bases with no gene match: 6. This clonotype was counted ten times or more. Antigen unknown. TCRdb re-analysed the 5' RACE reads in MiXCR, keeping a single row per CDR3 protein. Here the sample spans 250,000 or so distinct CDR3 sequences, about 7.3% being singletons. The same sample was also used in a study of yellow fever vaccine responses in identical twins. From that second work: Reported findings indicate that twins' vaccine T cell responses seemed partially convergent, partially personalized.

The chain employs TRBV5-1 and TRBJ1-5, with 9 positions matching TRBD1. The origin of this receptor is a woman aged 18-35 years in good health. Sequenced: memory (CD45RO+) T cells sorted from blood. The CDR3 sequence is CASSTGTGNNQPQHF. Here the CDR3 DNA reads TGCGCCAGCAGCACTGGGACAGGGAATAATCAGCCCCAGCATTTT.